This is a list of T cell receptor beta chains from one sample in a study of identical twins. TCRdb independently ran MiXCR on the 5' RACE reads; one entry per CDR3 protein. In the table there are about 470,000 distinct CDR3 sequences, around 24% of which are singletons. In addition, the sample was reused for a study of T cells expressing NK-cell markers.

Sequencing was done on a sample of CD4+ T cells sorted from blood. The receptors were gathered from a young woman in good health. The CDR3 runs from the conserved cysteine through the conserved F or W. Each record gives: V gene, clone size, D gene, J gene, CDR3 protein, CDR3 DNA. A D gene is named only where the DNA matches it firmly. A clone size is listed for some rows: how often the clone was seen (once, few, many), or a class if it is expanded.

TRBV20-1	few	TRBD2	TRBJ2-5	CSARPILAGGKETQYF	TGCAGTGCTAGGCCAATACTAGCGGGAGGGAAAGAGACCCAGTACTTC
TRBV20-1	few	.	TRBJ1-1	CSAPSTTEAFF	TGCAGTGCTCCCTCCACTACTGAAGCTTTCTTT
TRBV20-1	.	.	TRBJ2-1	CSASVVEGPLSSYNEQFF	TGCAGTGCTTCGGTGGTGGAGGGGCCGTTAAGCTCCTACAATGAGCAGTTCTTC
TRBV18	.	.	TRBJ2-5	CASGMGSGETQYF	TGTGCCAGCGGGATGGGAAGTGGAGAGACCCAGTACTTC
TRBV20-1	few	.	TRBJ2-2	CSARDRAGENTGELFF	TGCAGTGCTAGAGATCGGGCAGGGGAGAACACCGGGGAGCTGTTTTTT
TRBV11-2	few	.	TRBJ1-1	CASSRGYRITEAFF	TGTGCCAGCAGCCGTGGGTACAGGATAACTGAAGCTTTCTTT
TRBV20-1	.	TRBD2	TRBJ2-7	CSARARTSGMAGGEQYF	TGCAGTGCTAGAGCCAGGACTAGCGGGATGGCCGGCGGCGAGCAGTACTTC
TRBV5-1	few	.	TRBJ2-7	CASSFWGGARSYEQYF	TGCGCCAGCAGCTTTTGGGGCGGGGCCCGCTCCTACGAGCAGTACTTC
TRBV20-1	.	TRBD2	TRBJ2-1	CSAKERGSNNEQFF	TGCAGTGCCAAAGAGCGGGGGAGTAATAATGAGCAGTTCTTC
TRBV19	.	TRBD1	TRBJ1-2	CASSPPRGQGARYYGYTF	TGTGCCAGTAGTCCTCCAAGGGGACAGGGGGCACGGTACTATGGCTACACCTTC
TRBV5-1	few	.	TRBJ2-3	CASSLDRAQQWGDTQYF	TGCGCCAGCAGCCTCGATCGGGCCCAGCAATGGGGAGATACGCAGTATTTT
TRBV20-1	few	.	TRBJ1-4	CSVAPGGPSEKLFF	TGCAGTGTCGCCCCCGGGGGGCCGAGTGAAAAACTGTTTTTT
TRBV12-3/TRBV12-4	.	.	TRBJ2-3	CASSFGGRDTQYF	TGTGCCAGCAGTTTTGGGGGCCGGGATACGCAGTATTTT
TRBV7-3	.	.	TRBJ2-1	CASSLSLAGSYNEQFF	TGTGCCAGCAGCTTATCTTTGGCGGGGTCCTACAATGAGCAGTTCTTC
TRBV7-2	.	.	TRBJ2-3	CASSSWGASTDTQYF	TGTGCCAGCAGCTCTTGGGGGGCGAGCACAGATACGCAGTATTTT
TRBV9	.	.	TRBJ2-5	CASSVAPRMETQYF	TGTGCCAGCAGCGTAGCCCCGAGGATGGAGACCCAGTACTTC
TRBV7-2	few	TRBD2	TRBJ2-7	CASSGGGNSYEQYF	TGTGCCAGCAGCGGCGGGGGGAACTCCTACGAGCAGTACTTC
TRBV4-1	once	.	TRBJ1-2	CASSQDRTELYGYTF	TGCGCCAGCAGCCAAGATCGCACAGAGCTCTATGGCTACACCTTC
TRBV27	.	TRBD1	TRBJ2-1	CASSSYRGSEQFF	TGTGCCAGCAGTTCATACAGGGGATCTGAGCAGTTCTTC
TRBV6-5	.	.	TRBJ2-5	CASSYSPSTETQYF	TGTGCCAGCAGTTACTCGCCAAGTACGGAGACCCAGTACTTC
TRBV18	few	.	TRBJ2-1	CASSPLVAEGRFF	TGTGCCAGCTCACCGCTCGTGGCGGAGGGGCGGTTCTTC
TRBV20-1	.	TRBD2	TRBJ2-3	CSAGGLAGVTQYF	TGCAGTGCTGGGGGACTAGCGGGAGTTACGCAGTATTTT
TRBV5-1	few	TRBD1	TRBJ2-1	CASSFLTGIGDNEQFF	TGCGCCAGCAGCTTCCTGACAGGGATCGGCGACAATGAGCAGTTCTTC
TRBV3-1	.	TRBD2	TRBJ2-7	CASSRWVPAGGYEQYF	TGTGCCAGCAGCCGATGGGTCCCAGCGGGGGGATACGAGCAGTACTTC
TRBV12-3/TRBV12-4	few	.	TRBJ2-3	CASSSYDTQYF	TGTGCCAGCAGTTCCTATGATACGCAGTATTTT
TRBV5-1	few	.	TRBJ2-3	CASSWAGNTDTQYF	TGCGCCAGCAGCTGGGCCGGGAACACAGATACGCAGTATTTT
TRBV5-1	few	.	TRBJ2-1	CASSRGPTSGDNEQFF	TGCGCCAGCAGCCGTGGACCCACCTCAGGGGACAATGAGCAGTTCTTC
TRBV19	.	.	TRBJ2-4	CASMDKPKNIQYF	TGTGCCAGTATGGACAAACCCAAAAACATTCAGTACTTC
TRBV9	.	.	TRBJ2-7	CASSSLDYEQYF	TGTGCCAGCTCCTCCCTCGACTACGAGCAGTACTTC
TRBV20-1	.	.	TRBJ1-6	CSAIGTEYNSPLHF	TGCAGTGCTATCGGGACGGAATATAATTCACCCCTCCACTTT
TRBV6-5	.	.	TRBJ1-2	CASSNPGQDYGYTF	TGTGCCAGCAGTAACCCGGGACAAGACTATGGCTACACCTTC
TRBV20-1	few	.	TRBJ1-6	CSALDGQSEDSPLHF	TGCAGTGCTCTGGATGGGCAGTCTGAGGATTCACCCCTCCACTTT
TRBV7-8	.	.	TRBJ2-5	CASSWVRQETQYF	TGTGCCAGCAGCTGGGTACGACAAGAGACCCAGTACTTC
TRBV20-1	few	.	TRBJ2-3	CSASRSGTDTQYF	TGCAGTGCTAGTCGTAGCGGAACAGATACGCAGTATTTT
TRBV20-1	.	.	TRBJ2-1	CSASTTEFSYNEQFF	TGCAGTGCTAGCACCACGGAATTCTCCTACAATGAGCAGTTCTTC
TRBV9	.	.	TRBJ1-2	CASSVGTANYGYTF	TGTGCCAGCAGCGTAGGGACAGCCAACTATGGCTACACCTTC
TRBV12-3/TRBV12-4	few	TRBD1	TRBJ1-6	CASSRTGFDSPLHF	TGTGCCAGCTCAAGGACAGGCTTTGATTCACCCCTCCACTTT
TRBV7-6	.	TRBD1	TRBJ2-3	CASSFRGQGADLGTDTQYF	TGTGCCAGCAGCTTTCGTGGCCAGGGGGCAGACCTCGGCACAGATACGCAGTATTTT
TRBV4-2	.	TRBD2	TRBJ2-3	CASSQDSLAGSTDTQYF	TGTGCCAGCAGCCAAGATAGCCTAGCGGGGTCCACAGATACGCAGTATTTT
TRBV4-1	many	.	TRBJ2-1	CASSQDHGRIMFF	TGCGCCAGCAGCCAAGATCACGGACGCATAATGTTCTTC
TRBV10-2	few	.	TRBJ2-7	CATRQGGYEQYF	TGCGCCACGCGGCAGGGAGGCTACGAGCAGTACTTC
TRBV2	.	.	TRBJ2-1	CASSDQGFLNEQFF	TGTGCCAGCAGTGATCAGGGTTTCCTCAATGAGCAGTTCTTC
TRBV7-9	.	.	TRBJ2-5	CASSQGRITIATQYF	TGTGCCAGCAGCCAGGGGCGCATCACGATCGCGACCCAGTACTTC
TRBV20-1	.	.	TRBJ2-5	CSARLGPPKGETQYF	TGCAGTGCCAGGCTGGGACCTCCAAAGGGAGAGACCCAGTACTTC
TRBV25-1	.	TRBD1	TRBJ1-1	CASSESLRQGAVNTEAFF	TGTGCCAGCAGTGAATCTTTAAGGCAGGGGGCCGTGAACACTGAAGCTTTCTTT
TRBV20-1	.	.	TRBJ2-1	CSARDVLVDEQFF	TGCAGTGCTAGAGATGTCCTTGTCGATGAGCAGTTCTTC
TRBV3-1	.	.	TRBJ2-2	CASSQEWGRGTGELFF	TGTGCCAGCAGCCAAGAGTGGGGCCGAGGCACCGGGGAGCTGTTTTTT
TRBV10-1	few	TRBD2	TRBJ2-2	CASSEAGLAGGPRTGELFF	TGCGCCAGCAGTGAAGCAGGACTAGCGGGAGGGCCTCGCACCGGGGAGCTGTTTTTT
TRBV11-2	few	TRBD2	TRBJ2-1	CASSSSGSMYEQFF	TGTGCCAGCAGCTCTAGCGGGAGTATGTATGAGCAGTTCTTC
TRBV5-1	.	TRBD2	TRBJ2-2	CASSPPGGAGELFF	TGCGCCAGCAGCCCCCCGGGGGGGGCCGGGGAGCTGTTTTTT